Listed below are T cell receptor beta chains from one sample, sequenced in a study of blood T cells in healthy people across ages. One entry per CDR3 protein, called by TCRdb with MiXCR from the 5' RACE reads. The sample contains around 520,000 distinct CDR3 sequences, roughly a quarter of which appear only once. This sample also belongs to another study, concerning T cells of mothers and their children.

Material for sequencing was blood. Source of these receptors: a boy younger than 10 in good health. The CDR3 runs from the conserved cysteine through the conserved F or W. The D gene is left open where the match is weak. Only part of the rows carry a size: once, few, many, or a class if the clone is expanded.

D: TRBD1
J: TRBJ2-7
size: NA
V: TRBV27
CDR3: CASSSRQGPRSYEQYF
DNA: TGTGCCAGCAGTTCCCGACAGGGGCCCAGATCCTACGAGCAGTACTTC

D: TRBD1
J: TRBJ2-4
size: few
V: TRBV20-1
CDR3: CSAKKDRVLAKNIQYF
DNA: TGCAGTGCCAAGAAAGACAGGGTACTAGCCAAAAACATTCAGTACTTC

D: NA
J: TRBJ1-1
size: few
V: TRBV12-3/TRBV12-4
CDR3: CASSRQTPSEAFF
DNA: TGTGCCAGCAGCCGACAGACGCCCTCTGAAGCTTTCTTT

D: NA
J: TRBJ2-5
size: many
V: TRBV3-1
CDR3: CASSHGGPETQYF
DNA: TGTGCCAGCAGCCATGGGGGACCGGAGACCCAGTACTTC

D: TRBD2
J: TRBJ2-5
size: NA
V: TRBV4-2
CDR3: CASNPGRGGLETQYF
DNA: TGTGCCAGCAACCCAGGGCGGGGGGGCTTGGAGACCCAGTACTTC

D: NA
J: TRBJ1-1
size: few
V: TRBV7-2
CDR3: CASSRLIYMNTEAFF
DNA: TGTGCCAGCAGCCGCCTGATCTACATGAACACTGAAGCTTTCTTT

D: NA
J: TRBJ2-7
size: few
V: TRBV3-1
CDR3: CASSQVRLGGSYEQYF
DNA: TGTGCCAGCAGCCAAGTTCGGCTAGGTGGCTCCTACGAGCAGTACTTC

D: NA
J: TRBJ2-3
size: NA
V: TRBV7-2
CDR3: CASSPIGTTDTQYF
DNA: TGTGCCAGCAGTCCAATCGGGACCACAGATACGCAGTATTTT

D: NA
J: TRBJ1-2
size: NA
V: TRBV29-1
CDR3: CSVGGLAKQRDGYTF
DNA: TGCAGCGTTGGCGGATTAGCCAAACAAAGGGATGGCTACACCTTC

D: TRBD2
J: TRBJ2-2
size: NA
V: TRBV4-3
CDR3: CASSQDVPSGYENTGELFF
DNA: TGCGCCAGCAGCCAGGACGTCCCTAGCGGTTACGAGAACACCGGGGAGCTGTTTTTT

D: NA
J: TRBJ2-3
size: NA
V: TRBV6-6
CDR3: CASTSTGVVGRDTQYF
DNA: TGTGCCAGCACTAGTACGGGAGTAGTTGGGAGAGATACGCAGTATTTT

D: NA
J: TRBJ2-7
size: few
V: TRBV6-5
CDR3: CASSYSMRRSSYEQYF
DNA: TGTGCCAGCAGTTACTCTATGCGGAGGAGCTCCTACGAGCAGTACTTC

D: NA
J: TRBJ2-1
size: NA
V: TRBV6-2/TRBV6-3
CDR3: CASRFPGEQFF
DNA: TGTGCCAGCAGGTTTCCGGGTGAGCAGTTCTTC

D: NA
J: TRBJ2-7
size: NA
V: TRBV29-1
CDR3: CSVVWGYEQYF
DNA: TGCAGCGTTGTTTGGGGCTACGAGCAGTACTTC

D: NA
J: TRBJ1-2
size: NA
V: TRBV3-1
CDR3: CASSQDSTGSGYTF
DNA: TGTGCCAGCAGCCAAGATAGCACAGGATCTGGCTACACCTTT

D: TRBD2
J: TRBJ2-3
size: few
V: TRBV7-6
CDR3: CASSLNSGRATDTQYF
DNA: TGTGCCAGCAGCTTAAATAGCGGGAGGGCCACAGATACGCAGTATTTT

D: TRBD1
J: TRBJ1-1
size: NA
V: TRBV9
CDR3: CASSLRQGNAEAFF
DNA: TGTGCCAGCAGCTTACGACAGGGAAACGCTGAAGCTTTCTTT

D: TRBD2
J: TRBJ2-5
size: many
V: TRBV29-1
CDR3: CSVDGTRQQETQYF
DNA: TGCAGCGTTGATGGGACTAGGCAGCAAGAGACCCAGTACTTC

D: NA
J: TRBJ2-7
size: few
V: TRBV7-9
CDR3: CASSLEGAWGYEQYF
DNA: TGTGCCAGCAGCCTAGAAGGGGCCTGGGGCTACGAGCAGTACTTC

D: TRBD2
J: TRBJ2-1
size: few
V: TRBV11-2
CDR3: CASKAGGLYNEQFF
DNA: TGTGCCAGCAAAGCGGGAGGCTTATACAATGAGCAGTTCTTC

D: TRBD2
J: TRBJ2-1
size: NA
V: TRBV5-5
CDR3: CASSGLAELFNEQFF
DNA: TGTGCCAGCAGCGGGCTAGCGGAACTTTTCAATGAGCAGTTCTTC

D: TRBD1
J: TRBJ2-7
size: NA
V: TRBV7-2
CDR3: CASTQGQGRSYEQYF
DNA: TGTGCCAGCACCCAGGGACAGGGGCGCTCCTACGAGCAGTACTTC

D: NA
J: TRBJ1-2
size: NA
V: TRBV12-3/TRBV12-4
CDR3: CASSLGSGIGYGYTF
DNA: TGTGCCAGCAGTTTAGGGTCCGGGATTGGTTATGGCTACACCTTC

D: NA
J: TRBJ2-3
size: NA
V: TRBV11-2
CDR3: CASSSLRTVEDTQYF
DNA: TGTGCCAGCAGCTCGCTTAGGACGGTAGAAGATACGCAGTATTTT

D: NA
J: TRBJ2-3
size: NA
V: TRBV7-2
CDR3: CASSTRGSNTDTQYF
DNA: TGTGCCAGCAGCACCCGGGGCAGCAACACAGATACGCAGTATTTT

D: TRBD2
J: TRBJ2-1
size: few
V: TRBV5-6
CDR3: CASSARLAGGPGEQFF
DNA: TGTGCCAGCAGCGCTAGACTAGCGGGAGGGCCCGGTGAGCAGTTCTTC